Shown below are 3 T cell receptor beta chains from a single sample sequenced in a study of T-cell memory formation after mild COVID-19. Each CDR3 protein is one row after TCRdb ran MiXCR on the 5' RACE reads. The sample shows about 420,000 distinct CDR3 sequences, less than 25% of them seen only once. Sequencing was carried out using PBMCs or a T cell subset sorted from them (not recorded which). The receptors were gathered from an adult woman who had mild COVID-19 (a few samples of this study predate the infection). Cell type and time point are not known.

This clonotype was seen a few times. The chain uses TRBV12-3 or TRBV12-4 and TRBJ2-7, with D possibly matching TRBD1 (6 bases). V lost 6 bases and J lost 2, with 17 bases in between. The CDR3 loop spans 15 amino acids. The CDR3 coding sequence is TGTGCCAGCAGCCTCTATTCGACAGGAGCCTACGAGCAGTACTTC. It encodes CASSLYSTGAYEQYF.

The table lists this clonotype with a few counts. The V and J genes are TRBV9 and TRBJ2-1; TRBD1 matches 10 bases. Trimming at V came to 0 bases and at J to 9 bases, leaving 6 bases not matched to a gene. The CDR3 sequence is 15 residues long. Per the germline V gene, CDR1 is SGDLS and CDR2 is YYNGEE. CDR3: CASSVGGQGTGEQFF. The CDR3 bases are TGTGCCAGCAGCGTAGGGGGACAGGGGACGGGTGAGCAGTTCTTC.

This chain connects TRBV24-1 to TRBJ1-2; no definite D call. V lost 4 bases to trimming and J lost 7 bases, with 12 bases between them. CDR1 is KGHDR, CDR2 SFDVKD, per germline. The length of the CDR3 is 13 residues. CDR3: CATSDTGVPGYTF. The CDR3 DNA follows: TGTGCCACCAGTGACACGGGAGTTCCTGGCTACACCTTC.